A single sample is the source of the 5 T cell receptor beta chains below, sequenced in a study of blood T cell repertoires in COVID-19. Using immunoSEQ multiplex PCR, the repertoire was profiled, and TCRdb retains in-frame clones only, with some absent. The sample shows some 300,000 clones, approximately 91% of them seen only once. The specimen sequenced was PBMCs or T cells enriched from blood (not recorded which). Every receptor here comes from a woman aged 30 to 39 who had recovered from COVID-19.

V usage is TRBV25-1 and J usage is TRBJ2-3; perhaps TRBD1 as D (6 bases). The CDR3 contains 15 residues. V shed 3 bases and J shed 4 bases, with 14 bases lying between them. CDR1 and CDR2 from the germline V gene are MGHDK and SYGVNS. The CDR3 is CASSDLPSGADTQYF. The CDR3 nucleotides read TGTGCCAGCAGTGACTTACCTTCAGGGGCAGATACGCAGTATTTT.

The chain is built from TRBV6-1 and TRBJ2-2, with D possibly being TRBD2 (6 bases). The ends were cut back, 5 bases at V and 6 bases at J, with 10 bases in the middle. The CDR3 loop spans 13 amino acids. Germline lookup yields CDR1 MNHNS and CDR2 SASEGT. DNA for the CDR3: TGTGCCAGCAGTCCCCCGGGGGCCGGGGAGCTGTTTTTT. Protein product: CASSPPGAGELFF.

The chain combines TRBV4-1 with TRBJ2-1; the D gene is possibly TRBD1 (6 bases). The ends were cut back, 3 bases at V and 10 bases at J, with 10 bases in the middle. CDR1 is MGHRA, CDR2 YSYEKL, per germline. The CDR3 spans 12 residues. The CDR3 nucleotides read TGCGCCAGCAGCCATAAAGGACAGGAGCAGTTCTTC. It specifies CASSHKGQEQFF.

This clone was picked up one time. The rearrangement links TRBV11-2 to TRBJ2-3, with D tentatively TRBD2 (7 bases). Germline V CDR1 and CDR2: SGHAT, FQNNGV. The CDR3 spans 15 residues. The germline V and J ends were trimmed by 0 bases and 4 bases, with 11 bases remaining between them. The CDR3 is CASSLEGGGPDTQYF. Here the CDR3 DNA reads TGTGCCAGCAGCTTAGAGGGGGGGGGCCCAGATACGCAGTATTTT.

The chain links TRBV20-1 to TRBJ1-3, with D unclear. V was clipped by 6 bases and J by 3 bases, with 6 bases between them. Germline loops: CDR1 DFQATT, CDR2 SNEGSKA (reference sequence). The CDR3 is 11 residues long. For the CDR3, the DNA is TGCAGTGCCCTTAGTGGAAACACCATATATTTT. Protein product: CSALSGNTIYF.